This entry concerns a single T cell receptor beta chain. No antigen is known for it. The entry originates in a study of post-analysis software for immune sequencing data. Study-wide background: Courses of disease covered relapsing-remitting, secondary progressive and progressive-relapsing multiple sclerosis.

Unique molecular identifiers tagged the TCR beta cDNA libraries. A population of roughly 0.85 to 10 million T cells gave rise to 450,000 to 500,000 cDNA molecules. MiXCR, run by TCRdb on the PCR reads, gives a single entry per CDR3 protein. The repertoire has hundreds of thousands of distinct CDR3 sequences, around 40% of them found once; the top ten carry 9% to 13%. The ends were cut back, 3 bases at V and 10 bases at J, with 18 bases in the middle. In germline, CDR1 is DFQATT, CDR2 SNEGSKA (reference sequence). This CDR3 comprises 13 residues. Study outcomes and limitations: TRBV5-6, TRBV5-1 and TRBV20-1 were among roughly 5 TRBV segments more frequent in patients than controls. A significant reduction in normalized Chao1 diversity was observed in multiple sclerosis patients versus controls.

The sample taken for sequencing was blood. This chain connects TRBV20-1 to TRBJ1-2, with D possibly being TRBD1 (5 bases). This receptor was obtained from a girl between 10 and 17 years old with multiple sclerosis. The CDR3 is CSARHPRGPDYTF. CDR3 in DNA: TGCAGTGCTAGGCATCCTCGGGGACCCGACTACACCTTC.